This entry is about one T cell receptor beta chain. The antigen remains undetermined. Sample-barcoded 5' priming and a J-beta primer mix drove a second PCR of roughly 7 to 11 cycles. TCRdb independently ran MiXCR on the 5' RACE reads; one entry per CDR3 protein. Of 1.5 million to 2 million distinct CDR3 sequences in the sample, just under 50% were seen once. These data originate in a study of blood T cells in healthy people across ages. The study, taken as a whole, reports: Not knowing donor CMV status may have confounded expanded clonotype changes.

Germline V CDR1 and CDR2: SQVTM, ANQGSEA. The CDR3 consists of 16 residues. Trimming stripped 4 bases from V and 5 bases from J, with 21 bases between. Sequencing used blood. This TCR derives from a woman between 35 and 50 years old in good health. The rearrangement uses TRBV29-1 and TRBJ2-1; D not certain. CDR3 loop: CSVAVLPIAKNNEQFF. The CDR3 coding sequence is TGCAGCGTTGCAGTACTCCCCATAGCAAAAAACAATGAGCAGTTCTTC.